The 3 T cell receptor beta chains below were found in one sample sequenced in a study of naive and memory T cell subsets. Amplification of ligated cDNA took four PCR rounds with SP2 and nested alpha and beta constant primers. TCRdb redid the calling of the 5' RACE reads with MiXCR, one entry per CDR3 protein. Of tens of thousands of distinct CDR3 sequences detected, around 8% appear once; the ten largest clones hold approximately 21%. The library had UMIs added by 3' ligation of an oligonucleotide to TCR cDNA. These receptors were collected from a female donor in good health.

The chain joins TRBV18 to TRBJ2-7; TRBD1 matches at 11 bases. In germline, CDR1 is KGHSH, CDR2 LQKENI. The CDR3 is 16 residues long. V dropped 3 bases and J dropped 3; count of bases not matched to a gene: 7. As DNA, the CDR3 is TGTGCCAGCTCACCGTTCGGACAGGGGGCCGGCTACGAGCAGTACTTC. Protein sequence: CASSPFGQGAGYEQYF.

The sample holds many counts of this clonotype. The rearrangement uses TRBV29-1 and TRBJ2-1; D is uncertain. Germline V gene data show CDR1 as SQVTM and CDR2 as ANQGSEA. The V gene lost 4 bases and the J gene lost 6 bases, with 10 bases spanning the gap. The CDR3 totals 12 residues. The CDR3 protein is CSVGKGPNEQFF. In DNA form, the CDR3 reads TGCAGCGTTGGAAAGGGTCCCAATGAGCAGTTCTTC.

This clonotype was counted between two and nine times. The chain combines TRBV28 with TRBJ1-5; D gene ambiguous. CDR3 length equals 15 residues. Germline-derived CDR1 and CDR2 are MDHEN and SYDVKM. V lost 5 bases, J lost 0 bases, and 11 bases lay in between. CDR3 in amino acids: CASSRSGHSNQPQHF. CDR3 nucleotide sequence: TGTGCCAGCAGTAGGTCAGGTCATAGCAATCAGCCCCAGCATTTT.